The clone carrying this TCR beta chain was seen a few times. The antigen is undetermined. This record comes from a study of blood T cells in healthy people across ages. Study observations and caveats: A strong correlation was seen between TCR beta diversity and naive T cell percentage. The recorded TCR beta diversity per million T cells decreased in a roughly linear manner with age.

V lost 2 bases to trimming and J lost 2 bases, with 11 bases between them. The germline CDR1 and CDR2 sequences are SGHTA and FQGTGA. The CDR3 length is 15 residues. Together with a sample-barcoded 5' primer, a J-beta primer mix was included in a second PCR lasting about 6 to 12 cycles. A 12-random-nucleotide template-switch adaptor tagged each cDNA molecule. MiXCR was run by TCRdb on the 5' RACE reads, yielding one entry per CDR3 protein. There are some 800,000 distinct CDR3 sequences in the sample; 20% to 30% occur only once, and under 4.5% lies in the top ten. Separately, the same data were catalogued under a study of T cells of mothers and their children.

The sequence was collected from a boy between 5 and 17 years old in good health. Sequencing was done on a sample of blood. This chain uses TRBV7-3 with TRBJ2-3; possible D gene TRBD2, 5 bases. CDR3 amino acids: CASSLFAGITDTQYF. The CDR3 bases are TGTGCCAGCAGCTTATTCGCGGGTATCACAGATACGCAGTATTTT.